The 26 T cell receptor beta chains below were found in one sample sequenced in a study of T cell clusters in autoimmune cytopenias. One tube held mixed TRB-A and TRB-B primer pools for touch-down PCR. TCRdb reprocessed the multiplex PCR reads and keeps a single row for each CDR3 protein, giving no DNA. The sample spans approximately 6,500 distinct CDR3 sequences; the ten largest clones claim around 18%. TRB amplification used 250 ng of peripheral blood genomic DNA. These sequences were also reported in another study, on T cell repertoires in aging, cancer and after chemotherapy.

Material for sequencing was peripheral blood. Receptors were obtained from a human donor in good health.

V gene TRBV13 combines with J gene TRBJ1-4. The CDR3 is made up of 15 amino acids. Germline-derived CDR1 and CDR2 are PRHDT and FYEKMQ (reference sequence). This chain's CDR3 is CASSFRSGSNEKLFF.

The genes are TRBV27 and TRBJ2-3; with no DNA, the TCRdb D assignment of TRBD1 cannot be verified. The CDR3 loop spans 13 amino acids. Germline V gene sequence: CDR1 MNHEY, CDR2 SMNVEV (reference sequence). The CDR3 is CASGRGGTDTQYF.

This clonotype is labeled medium-sized based on frequency. This chain uses TRBV12-3 or TRBV12-4 with TRBJ2-7. This CDR3 contains 15 residues. The CDR3 region is CASSLTQGEIYEQYF.

V gene TRBV6-4 combines with J gene TRBJ2-1; the D gene TCRdb calls, TRBD2, cannot be checked with no DNA. Germline-derived CDR1 and CDR2 are MRHNA and SNTAGT. This CDR3 contains 15 residues. CDR3 region: CASSYKRGGDNEQFF.

This clonotype shows up as medium-sized by frequency. The chain joins TRBV27 to TRBJ1-1. This CDR3 spans 15 amino acids. Germline values: CDR1 MNHEY, CDR2 SMNVEV (reference sequence). Here the CDR3 reads CASMSVRRLNTEAFF.

This clonotype is deemed medium-sized by its frequency. This rearrangement joins TRBV29-1 to TRBJ2-1. Per the germline V gene, CDR1 is SQVTM and CDR2 is ANQGSEA. The CDR3 has 15 amino acids. CDR3 loop: CSVEAWAASYNEQFF.

This chain joins TRBV5-6 and TRBJ1-4. The germline CDR1 and CDR2 sequences are SGHDT and YYEEEE. The CDR3 spans 13 residues. The CDR3 here is CASSLARREKLFF.

This clonotype is classed as medium-sized (0.01 to 0.1%) by frequency. The V gene is TRBV15, the J gene TRBJ1-5; TCRdb gives TRBD1 as the D gene, but with no DNA this cannot be confirmed. The CDR3 contains 14 residues. CDR1 and CDR2 (germline): LNHNV, YYDKDF (reference sequence). CDR3 amino acids: CATSGQGWDQPQHF.

The chain joins TRBV18 to TRBJ1-5; TCRdb designates TRBD1, a call that cannot be tested without DNA. Germline V gene data show CDR1 as KGHSH and CDR2 as LQKENI. The CDR3 runs to 14 residues. CDR3 region: CASSPRQGGQPQHF.

The gene calls are TRBV20-1 and TRBJ2-6; the TCRdb D gene call, TRBD1, has no DNA to confirm it. This CDR3 is built from 16 residues. Germline CDR1 and CDR2: DFQATT and SNEGSKA (reference sequence). CDR3 sequence reads: CSASGGGRSGANVLTF.

In terms of frequency, this clonotype is medium-sized (0.01 to 0.1%). This chain links TRBV19 with TRBJ2-6; the D call from TCRdb, TRBD1, cannot be confirmed without DNA. This CDR3 contains 17 residues. Per the germline V gene, CDR1 is LNHDA and CDR2 is SQIVND (reference sequence). This chain's CDR3 is CASRGGDRVSGANVLTF.

By frequency, this clonotype registers medium-sized. The chain carries TRBV12-3 or TRBV12-4 and TRBJ1-1. This CDR3 is built from 14 residues. The chain's CDR3 is CASYKDRGNTEAFF.

Judged by frequency, this clonotype is medium-sized. The chain combines TRBV29-1 with TRBJ2-7; TCRdb reports TRBD1, a call that lacks DNA to check it against. The CDR3 has 14 residues. Germline lookup yields CDR1 SQVTM and CDR2 ANQGSEA. CDR3 residues: CSVVVGGDNGEQYF.

By frequency, this clonotype registers medium-sized. The chain is built from TRBV5-6 and TRBJ1-1. This CDR3 region has 11 residues. Germline CDR1 SGHDT, CDR2 YYEEEE. CDR3 residues: CASSLDSDAFF.

This chain links TRBV10-3 with TRBJ1-5; TCRdb names TRBD1, which stays unverified in the absence of DNA. This CDR3 has 14 amino acids. In germline, CDR1 is ENHRY, CDR2 SYGVKD. The CDR3 protein is CAISDARGNQPQHF.

This clonotype is identified as medium-sized from frequency. The J gene is TRBJ2-3, the V gene TRBV29-1; the D call of TRBD2 rests on TCRdb alone, since no DNA is present to check it. Germline V gene sequence: CDR1 SQVTM, CDR2 ANQGSEA. CDR3 size: 14 residues. The chain's CDR3 is CSVDERGGTDTQYF.

This clonotype is deemed medium-sized (0.01 to 0.1%) by its frequency. The chain joins TRBV6-5 to TRBJ2-2; TCRdb lists TRBD1, though no DNA is available to test this call. Per the germline V gene, CDR1 is MNHEY and CDR2 is SVGAGI. The CDR3 sequence is 14 residues long. This chain's CDR3 is CATRRDREAGELFF.

This clonotype registers medium-sized by frequency. The V gene is TRBV29-1, the J gene TRBJ1-1; the TCRdb D gene call, TRBD1, has no DNA to confirm it. The CDR3 totals 14 residues. From germline, CDR1 is SQVTM and CDR2 ANQGSEA. The CDR3 reads CSVPYLTGRGEAFF.

J is TRBJ1-1 and V is TRBV6-1. The CDR3 extends over 15 amino acids. Germline CDR1 and CDR2: MNHNS and SASEGT. The CDR3: CASSDNPRVNTEAFF.

The J gene is TRBJ1-1, the V gene TRBV19; TCRdb's D call, TRBD1, is unchecked because there is no DNA. Per germline, CDR1 LNHDA and CDR2 SQIVND (reference sequence). The CDR3 runs to 15 residues. The CDR3 spells CASSSGQGLNTEAFF. The complete variable domain, with remaining parts taken from reference TRBV19 and TRBJ1-1, reads DGGITQSPKYLFRKEGQNVTLSCEQNLNHDAMYWYRQDPGQGLRLIYYSQIVNDFQKGDIAEGYSVSREKKESFPLTVTSAQKNPTAFYLCASSSGQGLNTEAFFGQGTRLTVV.

V is TRBV6-5 and J is TRBJ2-1; TCRdb returns TRBD2, unconfirmable since there is no DNA. Germline V gives CDR1 MNHEY, CDR2 SVGAGI. The CDR3 covers 16 residues. This chain's CDR3 is CASSYQTSGQNNEQFF.

Judged by frequency, this clonotype is medium-sized. The rearrangement uses TRBV27 and TRBJ2-7; TCRdb designates TRBD1, a call that cannot be tested without DNA. The germline V gene encodes CDR1 MNHEY and CDR2 SMNVEV (reference sequence). CDR3 length equals 12 residues. This CDR3 reads CASSLKGYEQYF.

V and J are TRBV5-4 and TRBJ2-5; as DNA is missing, the TRBD2 call by TCRdb cannot be tested. The CDR3 loop spans 14 amino acids. Germline assignment: CDR1 SGHNT and CDR2 YYREEE (reference sequence). The CDR3 region is CASSVGTRGETKYF.

The rearrangement joins TRBV7-7 to TRBJ1-6; TCRdb indicates TRBD1, and absent DNA this call remains unverified. The CDR3 sequence is 13 residues long. Germline CDR1 is SSHAT and CDR2 is FNYEAQ (reference sequence). This CDR3 reads CASSPGREGPLHF. The complete variable domain, with remaining parts taken from reference TRBV7-7 and TRBJ1-6, reads GAGVSQSPRYKVTKRGQDVTLRCDPISSHATLYWYQQALGQGPEFLTYFNYEAQPDKSGLPSDRFSAERPEGSISTLTIQRTEQRDSAMYRCASSPGREGPLHFGNGTRLTVT.

This rearrangement joins TRBV5-6 to TRBJ1-4; lacking DNA, the TRBD1 call made by TCRdb goes unchecked. The CDR3 totals 15 residues. The germline CDR1 and CDR2 sequences are SGHDT and YYEEEE. The CDR3 protein is CASSTRGAVEEKLFF.

The J gene is TRBJ1-2, the V gene TRBV20-1; without DNA, the TCRdb call of TRBD1 cannot be checked. Germline V lookup: CDR1 DFQATT, CDR2 SNEGSKA (reference sequence). The CDR3 contains 12 residues. CDR3 region: CSALTGNYGYTF.